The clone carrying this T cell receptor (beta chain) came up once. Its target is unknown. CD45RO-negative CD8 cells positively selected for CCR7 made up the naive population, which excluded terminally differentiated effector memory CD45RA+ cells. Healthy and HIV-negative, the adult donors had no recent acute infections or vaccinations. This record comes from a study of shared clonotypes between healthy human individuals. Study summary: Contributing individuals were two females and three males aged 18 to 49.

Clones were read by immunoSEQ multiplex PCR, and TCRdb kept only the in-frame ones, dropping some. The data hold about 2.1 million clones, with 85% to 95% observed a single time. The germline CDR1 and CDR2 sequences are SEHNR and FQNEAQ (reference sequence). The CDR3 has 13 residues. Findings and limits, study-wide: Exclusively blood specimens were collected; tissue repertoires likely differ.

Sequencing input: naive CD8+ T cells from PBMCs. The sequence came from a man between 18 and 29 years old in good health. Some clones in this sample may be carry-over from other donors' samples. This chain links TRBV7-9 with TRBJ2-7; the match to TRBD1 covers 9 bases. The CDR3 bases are TGTGCGGGGGGACAGGGCCTAAACTACGAGCAGTACTTC. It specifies CAGGQGLNYEQYF.